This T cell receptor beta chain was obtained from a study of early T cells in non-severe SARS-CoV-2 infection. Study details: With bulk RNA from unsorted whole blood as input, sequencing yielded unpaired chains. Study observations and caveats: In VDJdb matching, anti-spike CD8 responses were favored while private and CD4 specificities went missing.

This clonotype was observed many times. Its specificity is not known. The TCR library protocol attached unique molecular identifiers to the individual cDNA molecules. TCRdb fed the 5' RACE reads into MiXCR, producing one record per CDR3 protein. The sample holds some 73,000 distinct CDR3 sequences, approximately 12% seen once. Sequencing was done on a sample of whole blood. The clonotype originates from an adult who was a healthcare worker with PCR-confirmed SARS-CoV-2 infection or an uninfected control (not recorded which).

Here the CDR3 reads CSVQRGGAGETQYF. CDR3 DNA sequence: TGCAGCGTCCAACGAGGGGGCGCAGGAGAGACCCAGTACTTC. This chain links TRBV29-1 with TRBJ2-5; 7 bases are a match to TRBD1. V shed 6 bases and J 4 bases; nucleotides not matched to a gene: 11. The CDR3 consists of 14 residues. Germline CDR1 SQVTM, CDR2 ANQGSEA. Full variable domain (outside the CDR3, taken from reference TRBV29-1 and TRBJ2-5): SAVISQKPSRDICQRGTSLTIQCQVDSQVTMMFWYRQQPGQSLTLIATANQGSEATYESGFVIDKFPISRPNLTFSTLTVSNMSPEDSSIYLCSVQRGGAGETQYFGPGTRLLVL.